This entry is about one TCR beta chain. Only in-frame clones appear in the TCRdb table, and some are missing; sequencing was by immunoSEQ multiplex PCR. The sample gives about 120,000 clones, around nine tenths of which show up once; approximately 4.5% is in the top ten. This sample is drawn from a study of blood T cell repertoires in COVID-19. Study information: PBMCs, B-cell-depleted T cells, or T cells were the source of the cDNA or gDNA that made up the material.

The CDR3 contains 20 residues. V was pared by 3 bases and J by 2 bases, with 28 bases between. Germline V CDR1 and CDR2: SGHNT, YYREEE (reference sequence). The sequencing sample was made of peripheral blood. This clonotype was obtained from a man aged 55 to 70 with COVID-19, enrolled during active disease. The chain recombines TRBV5-4 with TRBJ2-3; D call uncertain. CDR3 DNA: TGTGCCAGCAGCTCCCCCTTTGGCCGTATAACGGGTCAAAACACAGATACGCAGTATTTT. Amino acids: CASSSPFGRITGQNTDTQYF.